In this sample, the clone carrying this T cell receptor beta chain turned up many times. What it recognizes is unknown. Amplified TCR beta CDR3 regions were obtained using RNA transcripts as template. HTBI-primed RT-PCR formed the first round, and a multiplex PCR formed the second. TCRdb called the multiplex PCR reads again in MiXCR, with one record for every CDR3 protein. This sample has over a million distinct CDR3 sequences, with roughly two fifths found just once. V dropped 3 bases and J dropped 2 bases, with 11 bases sitting between them. The germline V gene has CDR1 LNHDA and CDR2 SQIVND (reference sequence). The CDR3 has 15 amino acids. Additional autoimmune diseases, uncontrolled infections, pregnancy or lactation disqualified patients. The data are from a study of Graves' ophthalmopathy and Graves' hyperthyroidism. Study-wide results and caveats: The model achieved 70.59% sensitivity and 72.22% specificity for ophthalmopathy progression. Among thyroid clonotypes expanded above 0.001 frequency, most also appeared in blood.

The TCR sequence derives from an adult man with Graves' hyperthyroidism. V and J are TRBV19 and TRBJ1-5; D unclear. The specimen was peripheral blood or thyroid tissue (not recorded which). DNA of the CDR3: TGTGCCAGTAGTATCGCAGCCCCCCGCAATCAGCCCCAGCATTTT. The encoded protein is CASSIAAPRNQPQHF. Drawing the rest from reference TRBV19 and TRBJ1-5, the complete variable domain is DGGITQSPKYLFRKEGQNVTLSCEQNLNHDAMYWYRQDPGQGLRLIYYSQIVNDFQKGDIAEGYSVSREKKESFPLTVTSAQKNPTAFYLCASSIAAPRNQPQHFGDGTRLSIL.